These 5 T cell receptor beta chains originate from one sample sequenced in a study of T cells in Graves' hyperthyroidism and ophthalmopathy. Researchers amplified the TCR beta CDR3 regions from RNA transcripts. First-round RT-PCR with HTBI primers amplified the TCR CDR3 region. In TCRdb, the multiplex PCR reads were re-called with MiXCR into one record per CDR3 protein. The sample holds 500,000 to 600,000 distinct CDR3 sequences, approximately 44% seen once. Sequenced input: peripheral blood or thyroid tissue (not recorded which). The source of these receptors is a woman in her late teens or twenties with Graves' hyperthyroidism.

The CDR3, as DNA: TGCGCCAGCACCCTCAATACCCTCGCCGGCACTGAAGCTTTCTTT. The encoded protein is CASTLNTLAGTEAFF. The chain combines TRBV5-1 with TRBJ1-1; D not certain. The V gene's germline CDR1 is SGHRS and CDR2 YFSETQ. CDR3 size: 15 residues. The V and J ends lost 6 bases and 4 bases respectively, with 19 bases between them.

V gene TRBV10-3 combines with J gene TRBJ2-6, with D unclear. V was cut by 3 bases and J by 4 bases, with 16 bases left in between. Germline loops: CDR1 ENHRY, CDR2 SYGVKD. The CDR3 is made up of 17 amino acids. CDR3 coding DNA: TGTGCCATCAGTGATGGACCCGGCGGCTCCGGGGCCAACGTCCTGACTTTC. Translation: CAISDGPGGSGANVLTF.

As regards this clonotype: Possible read error: a much larger clone is one base away. The chain has TRBV10-3 and TRBJ1-1, with D maybe TRBD1 (5 bases). Germline V gives CDR1 ENHRY, CDR2 SYGVKD. The CDR3 contains 16 residues. CDR3 in amino acids: CASSLLQVILNTEAFF. CDR3 in DNA: TGTGCCAGCAGTCTTCTACAGGTGATTCTGAACACTGAAGCTTTCTTT.

Only a few counts were recorded for this clonotype. The chain carries TRBV5-1 and TRBJ1-3; D gene ambiguous. Per germline, CDR1 SGHRS and CDR2 YFSETQ. The CDR3 contains 14 residues. V was cut by 4 bases and J by 0 bases, with 8 bases left in between. CDR3 bases: TGCGCCAGCAGCCGGGCTCCCTCTGGAAACACCATATATTTT. Protein: CASSRAPSGNTIYF. The full variable domain, in which reference TRBV5-1 and TRBJ1-3 provide the parts outside the CDR3, is KAGVTQTPRYLIKTRGQQVTLSCSPISGHRSVSWYQQTPGQGLQFLFEYFSETQRNKGNFPGRFSGRQFSNSRSEMNVSTLELGDSALYLCASSRAPSGNTIYFGEGSWLTVV.

The V gene is TRBV15, the J gene TRBJ2-7; no firm D call. Germline CDR1 is LNHNV and CDR2 is YYDKDF (reference sequence). The CDR3 length is 12 residues. V dropped 1 base and J dropped 9 bases, with 10 bases sitting between them. CDR3 in DNA: TGTGCCACCAGCAGAGGGACGTCGGGGCAGTACTTC. It encodes CATSRGTSGQYF.